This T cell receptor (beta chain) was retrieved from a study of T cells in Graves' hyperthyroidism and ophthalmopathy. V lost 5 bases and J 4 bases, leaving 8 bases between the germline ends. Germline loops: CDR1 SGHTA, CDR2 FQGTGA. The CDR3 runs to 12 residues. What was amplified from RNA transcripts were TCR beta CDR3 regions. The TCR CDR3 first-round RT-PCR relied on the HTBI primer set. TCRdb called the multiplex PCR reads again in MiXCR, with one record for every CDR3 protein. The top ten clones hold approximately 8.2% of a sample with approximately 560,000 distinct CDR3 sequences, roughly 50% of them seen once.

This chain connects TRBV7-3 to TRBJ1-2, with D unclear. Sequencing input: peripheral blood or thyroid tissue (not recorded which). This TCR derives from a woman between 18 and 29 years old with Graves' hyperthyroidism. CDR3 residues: CASSPTFYGYTF. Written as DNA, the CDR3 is TGTGCCAGCAGCCCAACCTTCTATGGCTACACCTTC.